What follows are 18 T cell receptor beta chains derived from one specimen sequenced in a study of blood T cell repertoires in COVID-19. The method was immunoSEQ multiplex PCR; TCRdb's version includes in-frame clones alone and lacks a portion of them. The data show fewer than 400,000 clones, with about nine tenths seen just once and less than 2% held by the top ten. Sequenced material: peripheral blood. These receptors were taken from a woman aged 25-40 years with COVID-19, enrolled during active disease.

The chain employs TRBV2 and TRBJ2-5, with 11 bases that match TRBD2. Germline trimming cut 6 bases from V and 3 bases from J; bases unmatched to any gene: 9. The germline V gene has CDR1 SNHLY and CDR2 FYNNEI. This CDR3 has 16 residues. Written as DNA, the CDR3 is TGTGCCAGCAGGCGCCCCGGGACTAGCGGCAAAGAGACCCAGTACTTC. Residues: CASRRPGTSGKETQYF.

This sequence joins TRBV5-1 and TRBJ2-7; a possible D gene is TRBD1 (6 bases). The V gene's germline CDR1 is SGHRS and CDR2 YFSETQ. The CDR3 totals 13 residues. V lost 3 bases and J 1 base, leaving 8 bases between the germline ends. As DNA, the CDR3 is TGCGCCAGCAGCTGGGGGCCGTCCTACGAGCAGTACTTC. Protein: CASSWGPSYEQYF.

This chain connects TRBV2 to TRBJ2-5; TRBD2 matches at 11 bases. Germline V CDR1 and CDR2: SNHLY, FYNNEI. The CDR3 runs to 15 residues. V lost 7 bases and J lost 2; bases outside the gene matches: 6. CDR3 sequence (DNA): TGTGCCAGCACGGAGGTAGCGGGGGGGCAAGAGACCCAGTACTTC. This encodes CASTEVAGGQETQYF. Filled out from reference TRBV2 and TRBJ2-5, the complete variable domain reads EPEVTQTPSHQVTQMGQEVILRCVPISNHLYFYWYRQILGQKVEFLVSFYNNEISEKSEIFDDQFSVERPDGSNFTLKIRSTKLEDSAMYFCASTEVAGGQETQYFGPGTRLLVL.

CDR3 protein: CASSLEGTSGGPSSYNEQFF. CDR3 DNA: TGTGCCAGCAGCTTAGAGGGGACTAGCGGGGGGCCTAGCTCCTACAATGAGCAGTTCTTC. The rearrangement joins TRBV7-6 to TRBJ2-1; 15 bases fit TRBD2. The length of the CDR3 is 20 residues. V dropped 1 base and J dropped 0; count of bases not matched to a gene: 7. Germline V gives CDR1 SGHVS, CDR2 FNYEAQ.

This rearrangement joins TRBV30 to TRBJ2-1, with D perhaps TRBD2 (6 bases). Germline values: CDR1 GTSNPN, CDR2 SVGIG (reference sequence). The germline V and J ends were trimmed by 0 bases and 9 bases, with 12 bases remaining between them. This CDR3 has 13 amino acids. The DNA of the CDR3 is TGTGCCTGGAGTGTAGGGGCGGGGAGTGAGCAGTTCTTC. This encodes CAWSVGAGSEQFF. Drawing the rest from reference TRBV30 and TRBJ2-1, the complete variable domain is SQTIHQWPATLVQPVGSPLSLECTVEGTSNPNLYWYRQAAGRGLQLLFYSVGIGQISSEVPQNLSASRPQDRQFILSSKKLLLSDSGFYLCAWSVGAGSEQFFGPGTRLTVL.

The chain carries TRBV7-3 and TRBJ1-1; TRBD1 agrees at 9 bases. The V gene end was trimmed by 0 bases and the J gene end by 5 bases; junction bases not matched to a gene: 1. This CDR3 comprises 14 residues. Per the germline V gene, CDR1 is SGHTA and CDR2 is FQGTGA. The CDR3 protein is CASSLTGTGTEAFF. CDR3 bases: TGTGCCAGCAGCTTAACCGGGACAGGGACTGAAGCTTTCTTT.

Relative to its sample, this clone is medium-sized. This chain joins TRBV19 and TRBJ1-1; D remains unclear. Looked up from germline, CDR1 is LNHDA and CDR2 is SQIVND (reference sequence). V dropped 3 bases and J dropped 1 base, with 6 bases sitting between them. The CDR3 sequence is 13 residues long. CDR3 DNA sequence: TGTGCCAGTAGTATTGGCAGGAACACTGAAGCTTTCTTT. It yields the protein CASSIGRNTEAFF.

Of note for this clone: Its ends do not fully match the called genes, so a read error is possible. The chain carries TRBV6-4 and TRBJ1-3; 7 bases line up with TRBD1. The CDR3 is 8 residues long. The germline CDR1 and CDR2 sequences are MRHNA and SNTAGT. CDR3 coding DNA: TGTGCCAGAACCGGGACAGCTTTT. Translated, it gives CARTGTAF.

The J gene is TRBJ1-1, the V gene TRBV7-2; D not certain. Per the germline V gene, CDR1 is SGHTA and CDR2 is FQGNSA. The CDR3 spans 15 residues. V lost 1 base and J lost 1, with 10 bases in between. The CDR3 nucleotides are TGTGCCAGCAGCTTAGGGTTGAAAGCGAACACTGAAGCTTTCTTT. Residues: CASSLGLKANTEAFF.

The chain links TRBV18 to TRBJ2-6, with 7 bases matching TRBD2. Germline V gives CDR1 KGHSH, CDR2 LQKENI. J was trimmed by 2 bases and V by 0 bases; bases with no gene match: 1. The CDR3 is 16 residues long. This CDR3 reads CASSPPTSTGANVLTF. In DNA form, the CDR3 reads TGTGCCAGCTCACCACCGACTAGCACTGGGGCCAACGTCCTGACTTTC.

The rearrangement links TRBV5-6 to TRBJ1-3, with 8 bases matching TRBD1. Trimming took 1 base from V and 0 from J; bases not matched to a gene: 6. The CDR3 is 17 residues long. Per the germline V gene, CDR1 is SGHDT and CDR2 is YYEEEE. The CDR3 region has the DNA TGTGCCAGCAGCTTGCTGGGGACAGGATTCTCTGGAAACACCATATATTTT. This encodes CASSLLGTGFSGNTIYF.

The chain links TRBV6-5 to TRBJ2-5; a possible D gene is TRBD2 (6 bases). In germline, CDR1 is MNHEY, CDR2 SVGAGI. The CDR3 extends over 14 amino acids. Trimming took off 9 bases at V and 1 base at J, with 15 bases between the two ends. This CDR3 reads CASRGSLSQETQYF. The CDR3 DNA reads TGTGCCAGTCGGGGGTCGCTCTCCCAAGAGACCCAGTACTTC.

The chain is built from TRBV6-5 and TRBJ2-5; possibly TRBD2 for D (6 bases). This CDR3 spans 15 amino acids. Germline CDR1 MNHEY, CDR2 SVGAGI. Trimming pared 6 bases from V and 1 base from J, leaving 15 bases between. CDR3 nucleotide sequence: TGTGCCAGCAGCTTAGAGGCGGGGCGCCAAGAGACCCAGTACTTC. This sequence encodes CASSLEAGRQETQYF.

The chain links TRBV6-1 to TRBJ2-5, with TRBD2 matching over 9 bases. Germline lookup yields CDR1 MNHNS and CDR2 SASEGT. The junction had 10 bases not matched to a gene; V was cut back by 3 bases and J by 2 bases. This CDR3 contains 17 residues. The chain's CDR3 is CASSDPLAGATQETQYF. In nucleotides, the CDR3 is TGTGCCAGCAGTGATCCTTTAGCGGGGGCCACTCAAGAGACCCAGTACTTC.

This CDR3 reads CASSLADRAHTIYF. The CDR3 DNA reads as TGTGCCAGCAGCTTAGCGGACAGGGCACACACCATATATTTT. The chain uses TRBV7-2 and TRBJ1-3; 8 bases match TRBD1. The CDR3 loop spans 14 amino acids. Germline-derived CDR1 and CDR2 are SGHTA and FQGNSA. With V trimmed by 0 bases and J by 8 bases, 3 bases remained unmatched.

The chain joins TRBV11-2 to TRBJ1-1, with D unresolved. Germline CDR1 reads SGHAT; CDR2 reads FQNNGV. This CDR3 has 14 residues. V was shortened by 1 base and J by 5 bases, with 11 bases between the two germline ends. CDR3: CASSLVSPGTEAFF. The CDR3, as DNA: TGTGCCAGCAGCTTAGTGTCCCCGGGGACTGAAGCTTTCTTT.

The chain recombines TRBV4-1 with TRBJ2-3, with 9 bases that match TRBD1. Germline V gene sequence: CDR1 MGHRA, CDR2 YSYEKL. The CDR3 length is 15 residues. V was clipped by 5 bases and J by 6 bases; unmatched bases: 9. CDR3 coding DNA: TGCGCCAGCAGCGCCCGGGACAGGGCGGTGGATACGCAGTATTTT. Translated, it gives CASSARDRAVDTQYF.

To note about this clone: The same CDR3 arises from other DNA sequences in this sample as well. V is TRBV28 and J is TRBJ1-3; D is possibly TRBD1 (5 bases). The V gene lost 3 bases and the J gene lost 0 bases, with 6 bases spanning the gap. The CDR3 runs to 14 residues. In germline, CDR1 is MDHEN, CDR2 SYDVKM. CDR3 coding DNA: TGTGCCAGCAGTTTGGGGGGCTCTGGAAACACCATATATTTT. Its translation is CASSLGGSGNTIYF.